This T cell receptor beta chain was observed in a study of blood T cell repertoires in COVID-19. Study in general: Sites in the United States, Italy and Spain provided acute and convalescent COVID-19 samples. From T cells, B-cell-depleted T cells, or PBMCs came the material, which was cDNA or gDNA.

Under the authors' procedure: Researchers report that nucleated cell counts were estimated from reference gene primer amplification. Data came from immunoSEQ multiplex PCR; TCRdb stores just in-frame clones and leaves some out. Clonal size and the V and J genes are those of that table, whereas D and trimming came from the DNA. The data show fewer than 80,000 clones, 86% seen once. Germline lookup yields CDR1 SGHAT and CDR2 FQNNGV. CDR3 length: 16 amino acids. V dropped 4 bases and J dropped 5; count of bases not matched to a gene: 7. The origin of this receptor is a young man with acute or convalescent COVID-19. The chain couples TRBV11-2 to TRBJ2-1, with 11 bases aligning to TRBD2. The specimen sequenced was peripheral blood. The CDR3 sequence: CASSSYLTSGNNEQFF. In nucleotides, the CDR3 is TGTGCCAGCAGCTCGTACCTGACTAGCGGGAACAATGAGCAGTTCTTC.